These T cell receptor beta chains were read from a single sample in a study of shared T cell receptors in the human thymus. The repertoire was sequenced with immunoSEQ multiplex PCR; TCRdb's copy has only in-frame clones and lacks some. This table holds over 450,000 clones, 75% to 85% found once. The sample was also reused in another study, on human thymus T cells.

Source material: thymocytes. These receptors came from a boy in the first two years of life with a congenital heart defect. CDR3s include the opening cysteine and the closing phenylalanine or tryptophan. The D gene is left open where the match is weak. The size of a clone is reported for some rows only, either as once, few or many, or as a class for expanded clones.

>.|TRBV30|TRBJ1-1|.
CAWIRNRVYTEAFF
TGTGCCTGGATCAGGAACAGGGTCTACACTGAAGCTTTCTTT
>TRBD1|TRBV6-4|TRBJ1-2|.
CASRGTGTGGFQRHYGYTF
TGTGCCAGCCGTGGAACCGGGACAGGGGGTTTCCAACGTCACTATGGCTACACCTTC
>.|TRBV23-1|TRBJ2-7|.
CASSRGSVPGGSYEQYF
TGCGCCAGCAGTCGAGGGTCAGTCCCGGGTGGCTCCTACGAGCAGTACTTC
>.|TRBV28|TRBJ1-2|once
CASSKSGTRGYTF
TGTGCCAGCAGTAAATCCGGGACACGGGGCTACACCTTC
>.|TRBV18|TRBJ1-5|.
CASPGGWGNQPQHF
TGTGCCAGCCCGGGGGGGTGGGGCAATCAGCCCCAGCATTTT
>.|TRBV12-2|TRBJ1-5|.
CASRPPVPRLTGGDQPQHF
TGTGCAAGTCGCCCTCCAGTCCCTCGACTGACAGGGGGAGATCAGCCCCAGCATTTT
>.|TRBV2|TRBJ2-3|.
CASGLDTQYF
TGTGCCAGCGGCTTGGATACGCAGTATTTT
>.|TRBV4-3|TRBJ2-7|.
CASSQSRTNSYEQYF
TGCGCCAGCAGCCAATCTAGGACTAACTCCTACGAGCAGTACTTC
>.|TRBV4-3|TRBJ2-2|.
CASSQDRQGITGELFF
TGCGCCAGCAGCCAAGATCGGCAGGGTATAACCGGGGAGCTGTTTTTT
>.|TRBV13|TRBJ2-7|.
CASSTGQPAGEQYF
TGTGCCAGCAGCACCGGACAGCCAGCGGGGGAGCAGTACTTC
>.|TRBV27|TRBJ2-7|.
CASSRTGDSSYEQYF
TGTGCCAGCAGCCGAACAGGCGACAGCTCCTACGAGCAGTACTTC
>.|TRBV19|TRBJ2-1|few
CASSRPAGPSYNEQFF
TGTGCCAGTAGTCGTCCGGCGGGGCCCTCCTACAATGAGCAGTTCTTC
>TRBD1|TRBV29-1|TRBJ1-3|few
CSVKTDRASGNTIYF
TGCAGCGTTAAAACGGACAGGGCCTCTGGAAACACCATATATTTT
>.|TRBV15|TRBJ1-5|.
CATSRGPGLWPQHF
TGTGCCACCAGCAGAGGTCCAGGCCTTTGGCCCCAGCATTTT
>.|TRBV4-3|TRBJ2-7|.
CASDMGGYEQYF
TGCGCCAGCGACATGGGTGGCTACGAGCAGTACTTC
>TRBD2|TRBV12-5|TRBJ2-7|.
CASGLLAGVTPYEQYF
TGTGCTAGTGGTTTGCTAGCGGGAGTTACCCCCTACGAGCAGTACTTC
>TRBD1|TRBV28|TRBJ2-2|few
CASSYGTDTGELFF
TGTGCCAGCAGTTACGGGACAGACACCGGGGAGCTGTTTTTT
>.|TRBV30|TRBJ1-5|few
CAWSVLDQPQHF
TGTGCCTGGAGTGTTTTAGATCAGCCCCAGCATTTT
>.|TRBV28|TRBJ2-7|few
CASSFLGSSYEQYF
TGTGCCAGCAGTTTCTTAGGGAGCTCCTACGAGCAGTACTTC
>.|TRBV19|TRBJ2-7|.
CASSPRADGVSYEQYF
TGTGCCAGTAGTCCCCGGGCCGACGGGGTCTCCTACGAGCAGTACTTC
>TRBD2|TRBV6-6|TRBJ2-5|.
CASTQRGGAETQYF
TGTGCCAGCACCCAGCGGGGGGGGGCGGAGACCCAGTACTTC
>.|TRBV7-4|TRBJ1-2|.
CASSERQISNYGYTF
TGTGCCAGCAGCGAACGACAGATATCTAACTATGGCTACACCTTC
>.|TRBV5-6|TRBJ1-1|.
CASSFRQPSYTEAFF
TGTGCCAGCAGCTTTCGACAGCCCTCTTACACTGAAGCTTTCTTT
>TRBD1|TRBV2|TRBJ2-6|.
CASKENRGTVSGANVLTF
TGTGCCAGCAAGGAAAACAGGGGGACCGTCTCTGGGGCCAACGTCCTGACTTTC
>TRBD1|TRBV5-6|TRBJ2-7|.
CASSSGTGYEQYF
TGTGCCAGCAGCTCCGGGACAGGCTACGAGCAGTACTTC
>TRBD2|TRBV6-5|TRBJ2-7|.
CASSYQREVSYEQYF
TGTGCCAGCAGTTACCAGCGGGAGGTTAGCTACGAGCAGTACTTC
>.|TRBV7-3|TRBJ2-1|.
CASSLRATGENNEQFF
TGTGCCAGCAGCTTAAGGGCGACGGGAGAGAACAATGAGCAGTTCTTC
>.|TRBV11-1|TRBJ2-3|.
CASSFRGASTDTQYF
TGTGCCAGCAGCTTCAGGGGTGCTAGCACAGATACGCAGTATTTT
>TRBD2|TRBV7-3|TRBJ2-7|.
CASSLSTGTSGTDIYEQYF
TGTGCCAGCAGCTTAAGTACCGGGACTAGCGGGACCGACATCTACGAGCAGTACTTC
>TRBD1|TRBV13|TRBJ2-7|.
CASSLRTGEQRATYEQYF
TGTGCCAGCAGCCTACGGACAGGGGAACAGCGGGCCACCTACGAGCAGTACTTC
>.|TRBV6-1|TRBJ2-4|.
CASSPQGGAKNIQYF
TGTGCCAGCAGTCCCCAGGGGGGAGCCAAAAACATTCAGTACTTC
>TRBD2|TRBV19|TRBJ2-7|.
CASSIATSGTAYEQYF
TGTGCCAGTAGTATAGCGACTAGCGGGACCGCCTACGAGCAGTACTTC
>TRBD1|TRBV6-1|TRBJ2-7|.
CASSGQGYEQYF
TGTGCCAGCAGTGGACAGGGGTACGAGCAGTACTTC
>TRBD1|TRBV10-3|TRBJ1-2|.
CAISESGTGGWNGYTF
TGTGCCATCAGTGAGTCGGGGACAGGGGGCTGGAATGGCTACACCTTC
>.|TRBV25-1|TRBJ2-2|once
CASSKPSGLTGSGELFF
TGTGCCAGCAGTAAGCCCTCAGGGCTTACCGGCTCCGGGGAGCTGTTTTTT
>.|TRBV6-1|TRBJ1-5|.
CASSEGAGVSNQPQHF
TGTGCCAGCAGTGAAGGGGCAGGGGTTAGCAATCAGCCCCAGCATTTT
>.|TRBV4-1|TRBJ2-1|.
CASSPHPGSYNEQFF
TGCGCCAGCAGCCCGCACCCGGGTTCGTACAATGAGCAGTTCTTC
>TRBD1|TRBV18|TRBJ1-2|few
CASSTTGTGPNYGYTF
TGTGCCAGCTCAACCACCGGGACAGGGCCCAACTATGGCTACACCTTC
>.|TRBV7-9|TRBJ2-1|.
CASSFGLPREQFF
TGTGCCAGCAGCTTCGGGTTACCCCGGGAGCAGTTCTTC
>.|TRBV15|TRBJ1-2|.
CATSAGRTNYGYTF
TGTGCCACCAGCGCGGGACGGACTAACTATGGCTACACCTTC
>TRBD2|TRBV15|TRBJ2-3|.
CATSRGLSGRGPDTQYF
TGTGCCACCAGCAGAGGGCTGAGCGGGAGGGGGCCAGATACGCAGTATTTT
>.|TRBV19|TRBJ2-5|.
CASMKEGTAQETQYF
TGTGCCAGTATGAAGGAGGGGACAGCTCAAGAGACCCAGTACTTC